This T cell receptor (beta chain) was obtained from a study of T-cell reconstitution after alpha-beta-depleted transplantation in children. This clonotype appeared a few times. Preparing the TCRbeta library involved the use of unique molecular identifiers. TCRdb re-analysed the PCR reads in MiXCR, keeping a single row per CDR3 protein. The table shows 450,000 to 500,000 distinct CDR3 sequences, with about 12% occurring only once. The CDR3 consists of 13 residues. V was cut by 7 bases and J by 0 bases, with 9 bases left in between. Germline CDR1 SNHLY, CDR2 FYNNEI. The sequenced sample was PBMCs from the stem cell graft donor, obtained from the stem cell graft. The TCR sequence derives from a human donor who donated a stem cell graft to a child with combined immunodeficiency. V is TRBV2 and J is TRBJ1-1, with D unresolved. CDR3 residues: CASKDGVNTEAFF. The DNA for the CDR3 is TGTGCCAGCAAGGACGGTGTGAACACTGAAGCTTTCTTT.